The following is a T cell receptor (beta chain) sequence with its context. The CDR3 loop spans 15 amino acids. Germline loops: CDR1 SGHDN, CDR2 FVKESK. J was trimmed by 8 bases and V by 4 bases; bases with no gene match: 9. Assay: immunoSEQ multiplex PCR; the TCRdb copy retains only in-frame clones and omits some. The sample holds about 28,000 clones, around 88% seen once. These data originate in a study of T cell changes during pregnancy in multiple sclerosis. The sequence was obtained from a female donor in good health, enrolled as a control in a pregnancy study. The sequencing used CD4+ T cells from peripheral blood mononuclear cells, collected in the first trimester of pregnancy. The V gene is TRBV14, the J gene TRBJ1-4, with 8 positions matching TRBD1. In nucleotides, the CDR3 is TGTGCCAGCAGCCGAGCAGGGGGCTTAAAAGAAAAACTGTTTTTT. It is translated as CASSRAGGLKEKLFF.